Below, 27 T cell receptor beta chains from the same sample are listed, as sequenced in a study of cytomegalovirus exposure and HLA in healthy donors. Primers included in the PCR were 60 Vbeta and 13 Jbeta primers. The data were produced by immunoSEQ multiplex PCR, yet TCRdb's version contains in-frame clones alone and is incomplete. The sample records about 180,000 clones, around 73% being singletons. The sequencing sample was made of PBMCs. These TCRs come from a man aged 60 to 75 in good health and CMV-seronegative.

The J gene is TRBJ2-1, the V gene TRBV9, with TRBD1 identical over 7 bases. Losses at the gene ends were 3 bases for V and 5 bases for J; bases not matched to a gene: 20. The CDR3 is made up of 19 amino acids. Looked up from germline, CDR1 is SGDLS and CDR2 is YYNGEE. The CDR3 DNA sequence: TGTGCCAGCAGCGGGCCGGGACAGAGTAGCGTTCCCTGGGACAATGAGCAGTTCTTC. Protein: CASSGPGQSSVPWDNEQFF.

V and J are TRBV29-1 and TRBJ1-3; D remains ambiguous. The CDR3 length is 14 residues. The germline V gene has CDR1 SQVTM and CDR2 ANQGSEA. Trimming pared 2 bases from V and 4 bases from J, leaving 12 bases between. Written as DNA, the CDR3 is TGCAGCGTTGAATTCGTCGGAGCCGGAAACACCATATATTTT. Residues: CSVEFVGAGNTIYF.

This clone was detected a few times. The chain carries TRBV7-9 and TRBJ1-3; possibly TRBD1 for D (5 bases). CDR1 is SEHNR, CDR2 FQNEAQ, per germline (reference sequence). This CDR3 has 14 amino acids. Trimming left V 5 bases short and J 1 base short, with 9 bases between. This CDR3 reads CASSTGTSGNTIYF. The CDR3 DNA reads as TGTGCCAGCAGCACAGGTACTTCTGGAAACACCATATATTTT.

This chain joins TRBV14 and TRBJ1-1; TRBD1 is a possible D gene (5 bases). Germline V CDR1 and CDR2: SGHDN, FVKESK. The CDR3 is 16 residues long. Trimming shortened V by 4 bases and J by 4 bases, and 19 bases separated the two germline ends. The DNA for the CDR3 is TGTGCCAGCAGCCTCGAAGGGAGGGGAAGAGGCACTGAAGCTTTCTTT. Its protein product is CASSLEGRGRGTEAFF.

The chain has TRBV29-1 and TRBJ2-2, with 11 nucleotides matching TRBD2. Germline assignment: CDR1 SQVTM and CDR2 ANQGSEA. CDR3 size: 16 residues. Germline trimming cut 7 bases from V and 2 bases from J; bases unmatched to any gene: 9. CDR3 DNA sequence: TGCAGCGCCAGCGCGGGACTAGCGGCTAACACCGGGGAGCTGTTTTTT. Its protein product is CSASAGLAANTGELFF.

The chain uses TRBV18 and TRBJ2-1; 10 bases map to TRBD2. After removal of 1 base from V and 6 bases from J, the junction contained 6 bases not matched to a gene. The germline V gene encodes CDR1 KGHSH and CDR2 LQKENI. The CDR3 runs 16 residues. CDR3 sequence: CASSPRLAGALNEQFF. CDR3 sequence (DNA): TGTGCCAGCTCACCACGTCTAGCGGGAGCCCTCAATGAGCAGTTCTTC.

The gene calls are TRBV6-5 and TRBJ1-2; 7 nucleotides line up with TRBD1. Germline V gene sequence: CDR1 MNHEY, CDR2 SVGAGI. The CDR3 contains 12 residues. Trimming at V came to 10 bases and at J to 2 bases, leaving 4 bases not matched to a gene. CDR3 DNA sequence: TGTGCCACCAAACAGGGGAACTATGGCTACACCTTC. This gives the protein CATKQGNYGYTF.

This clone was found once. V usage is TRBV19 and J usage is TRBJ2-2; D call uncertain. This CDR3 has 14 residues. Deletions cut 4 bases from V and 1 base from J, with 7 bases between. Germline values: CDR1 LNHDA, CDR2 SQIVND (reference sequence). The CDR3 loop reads CASSTHRNTGELFF. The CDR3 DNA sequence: TGTGCCAGTAGTACGCACAGGAACACCGGGGAGCTGTTTTTT.

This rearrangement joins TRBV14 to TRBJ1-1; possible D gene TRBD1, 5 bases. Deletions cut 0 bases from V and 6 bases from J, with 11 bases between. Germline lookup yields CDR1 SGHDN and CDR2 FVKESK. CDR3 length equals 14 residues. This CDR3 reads CASSQEFDSPEAFF. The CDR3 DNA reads TGTGCCAGCAGCCAAGAATTTGACAGCCCTGAAGCTTTCTTT.

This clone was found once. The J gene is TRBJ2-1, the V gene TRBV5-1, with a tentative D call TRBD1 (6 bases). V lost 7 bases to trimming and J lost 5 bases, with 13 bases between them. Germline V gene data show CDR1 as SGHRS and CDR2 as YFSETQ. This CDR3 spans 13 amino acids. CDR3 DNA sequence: TGCGCCAGCGGCAATACAGGGAACAATGAGCAGTTCTTC. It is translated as CASGNTGNNEQFF.

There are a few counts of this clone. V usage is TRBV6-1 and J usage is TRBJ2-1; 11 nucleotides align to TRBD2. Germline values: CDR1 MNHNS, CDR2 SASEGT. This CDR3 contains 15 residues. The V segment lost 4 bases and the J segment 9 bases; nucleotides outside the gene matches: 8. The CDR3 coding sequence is TGTGCCAGCAGTGGACTAGCGGGGTCTGTGGTTGAGCAGTTCTTC. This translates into CASSGLAGSVVEQFF.

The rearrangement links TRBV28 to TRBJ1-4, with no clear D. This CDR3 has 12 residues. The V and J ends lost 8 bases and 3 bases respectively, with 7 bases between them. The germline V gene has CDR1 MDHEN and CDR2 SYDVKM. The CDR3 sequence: CASAGPNEKLFF. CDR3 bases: TGTGCCAGCGCGGGTCCTAATGAAAAACTGTTTTTT.

CDR3 nucleotide sequence: TGCGCCAGCAGCCAAGTCCGGGACAGTCCTGTAGAGACCCAGTACTTC. This encodes CASSQVRDSPVETQYF. This chain joins TRBV4-1 and TRBJ2-5, with TRBD1 identical over 7 bases. Germline V CDR1 and CDR2: MGHRA, YSYEKL. The ends lost 1 base at V and 4 bases at J; junction bases unmatched: 9. The CDR3 is 16 amino acids.

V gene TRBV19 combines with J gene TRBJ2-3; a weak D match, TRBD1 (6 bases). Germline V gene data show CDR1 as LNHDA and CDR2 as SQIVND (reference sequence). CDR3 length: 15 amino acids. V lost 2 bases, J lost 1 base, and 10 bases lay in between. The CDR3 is CASSITGSGTDTQYF. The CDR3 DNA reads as TGTGCCAGTAGTATAACAGGGAGTGGCACAGATACGCAGTATTTT.

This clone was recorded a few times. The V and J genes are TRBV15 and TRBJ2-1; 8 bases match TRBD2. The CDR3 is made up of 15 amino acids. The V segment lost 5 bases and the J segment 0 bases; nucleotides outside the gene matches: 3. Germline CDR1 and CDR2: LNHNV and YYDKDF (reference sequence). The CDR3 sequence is CATSDTSGSYNEQFF. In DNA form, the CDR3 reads TGTGCCACCAGCGATACTAGCGGCTCCTACAATGAGCAGTTCTTC.

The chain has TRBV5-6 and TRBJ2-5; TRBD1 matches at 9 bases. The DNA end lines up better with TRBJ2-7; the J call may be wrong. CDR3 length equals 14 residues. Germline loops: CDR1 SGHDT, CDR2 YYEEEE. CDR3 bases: TGTGCCAGCAGCTCTAACAGGGGGCGGTACGAGCAGTACTTC. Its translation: CASSSNRGRYEQYF.

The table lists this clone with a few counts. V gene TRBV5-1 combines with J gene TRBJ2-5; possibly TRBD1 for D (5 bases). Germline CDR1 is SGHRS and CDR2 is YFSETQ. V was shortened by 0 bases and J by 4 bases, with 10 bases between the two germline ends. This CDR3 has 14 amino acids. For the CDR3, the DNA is TGCGCCAGCAGCTTGGAAGGGGATCCAGAGACCCAGTACTTC. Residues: CASSLEGDPETQYF.

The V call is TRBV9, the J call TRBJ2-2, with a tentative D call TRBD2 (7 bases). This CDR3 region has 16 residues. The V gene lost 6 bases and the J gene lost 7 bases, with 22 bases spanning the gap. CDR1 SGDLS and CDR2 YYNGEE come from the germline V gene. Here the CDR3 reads CASTRRGRAQDGELFF. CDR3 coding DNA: TGTGCCAGCACCAGGAGGGGGAGGGCCCAGGACGGGGAGCTGTTTTTT.

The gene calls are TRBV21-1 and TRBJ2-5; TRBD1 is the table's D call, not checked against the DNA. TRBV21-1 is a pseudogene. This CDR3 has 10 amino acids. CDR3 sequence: CASGRQGANF. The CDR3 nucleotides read TGTGCCAGCGGTAGACAGGGGGCGAACTTC.

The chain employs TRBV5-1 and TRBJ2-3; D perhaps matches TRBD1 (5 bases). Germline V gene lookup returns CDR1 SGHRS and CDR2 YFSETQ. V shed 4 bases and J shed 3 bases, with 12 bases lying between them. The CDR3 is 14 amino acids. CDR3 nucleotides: TGCGCCAGCAGCCCAAACCCAGGGACAGATACGCAGTATTTT. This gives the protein CASSPNPGTDTQYF.

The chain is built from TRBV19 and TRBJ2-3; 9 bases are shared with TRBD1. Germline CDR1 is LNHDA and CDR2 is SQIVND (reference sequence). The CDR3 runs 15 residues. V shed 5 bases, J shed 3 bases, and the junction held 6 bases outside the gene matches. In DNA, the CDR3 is TGTGCCAGTAGTGGCGGACAGGGGAGAACAGATACGCAGTATTTT. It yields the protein CASSGGQGRTDTQYF.

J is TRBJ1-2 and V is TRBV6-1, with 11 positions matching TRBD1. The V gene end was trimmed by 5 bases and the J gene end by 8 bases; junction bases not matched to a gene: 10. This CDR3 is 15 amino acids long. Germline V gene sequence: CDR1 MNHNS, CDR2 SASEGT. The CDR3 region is CASSNRDRGVWGYTF. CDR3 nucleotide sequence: TGTGCCAGCAGTAACCGGGACAGGGGGGTCTGGGGCTACACCTTC.

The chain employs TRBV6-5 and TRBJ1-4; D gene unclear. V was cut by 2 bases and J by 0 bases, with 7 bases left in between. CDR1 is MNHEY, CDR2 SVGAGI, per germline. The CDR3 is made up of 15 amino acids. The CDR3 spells CASSYDISTNEKLFF. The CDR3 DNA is TGTGCCAGCAGTTACGACATTTCAACTAATGAAAAACTGTTTTTT.

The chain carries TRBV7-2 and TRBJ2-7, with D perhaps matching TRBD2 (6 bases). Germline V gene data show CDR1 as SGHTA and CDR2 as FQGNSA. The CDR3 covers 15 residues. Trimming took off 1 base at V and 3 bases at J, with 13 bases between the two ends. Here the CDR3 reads CASSLGPSVDYEQYF. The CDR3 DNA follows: TGTGCCAGCAGCTTAGGTCCTAGCGTGGACTACGAGCAGTACTTC.

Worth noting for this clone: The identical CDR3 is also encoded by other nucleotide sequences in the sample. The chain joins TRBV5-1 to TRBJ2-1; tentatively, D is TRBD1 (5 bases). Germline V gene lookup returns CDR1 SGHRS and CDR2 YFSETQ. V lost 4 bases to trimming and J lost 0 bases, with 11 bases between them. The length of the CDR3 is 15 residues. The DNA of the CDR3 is TGCGCCAGCAGCCCTCAGGGCGACTCCTACAATGAGCAGTTCTTC. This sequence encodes CASSPQGDSYNEQFF.

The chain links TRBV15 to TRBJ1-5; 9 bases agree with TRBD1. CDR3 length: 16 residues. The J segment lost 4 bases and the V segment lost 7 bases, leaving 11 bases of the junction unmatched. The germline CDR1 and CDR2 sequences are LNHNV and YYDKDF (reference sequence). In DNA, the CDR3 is TGTGCCACCAAATCGACCGGGACAGGGCTGAATCAGCCCCAGCATTTT. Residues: CATKSTGTGLNQPQHF.

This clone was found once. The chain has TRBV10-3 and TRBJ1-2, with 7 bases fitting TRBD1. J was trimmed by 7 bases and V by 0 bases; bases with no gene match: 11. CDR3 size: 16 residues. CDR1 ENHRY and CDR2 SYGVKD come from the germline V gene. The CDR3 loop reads CAISESEGALVGGYTF. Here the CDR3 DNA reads TGTGCCATCAGTGAGTCGGAGGGGGCGCTGGTAGGTGGCTACACCTTC.